This T cell receptor beta chain was identified in a study of CD8 T cells in ankylosing spondylitis (dated by TCRdb to about 2017). A note on the overall study: The study set out to find disease-linked TCR variants by profiling T cell receptor beta repertoires in ankylosing spondylitis patients and healthy donors. The whole study cohort included 108 healthy donors and roughly 24 ankylosing spondylitis patients. Samples of peripheral blood were taken, and for ankylosing spondylitis patients, synovial fluid was collected as well.

TCRdb lists the instrument as Illumina HiSeq 2500. Quantitative 5'-RACE with molecular barcodes was the method used to prepare the TCR beta libraries. The published analysis was carried out like this. Disease-linked TCR variants were identified with a new computational method built on a probabilistic model of VDJ rearrangement. The raw public data were reprocessed by TCRdb itself: fastp quality trimming at Q25, MiXCR clonotype calling, in-frame beta chains only. Entries are consolidated by CDR3 protein sequence, retaining the most common genes and DNA. The V and J calls and clone size are TCRdb's, not the authors'. The sample profile shows around 130,000 distinct CDR3 sequences; around 9.7% of them were found once. About 3.6% of the sample belongs to the ten largest clones. General study outcomes and caveats: Some motif variants had previously been reported in the synovial fluid and blood of reactive arthritis patients, which suggests shared mechanisms of disease initiation. The disease-linked clones showed a CD8+ phenotype and occurred at relatively low frequencies in peripheral blood. A TCR beta motif of eight highly homologous amino acid variants appeared characteristic of blood from ankylosing spondylitis patients. According to the report, matched synovial fluid samples from ankylosing spondylitis patients were significantly enriched for the disease-linked clones.

This clonotype occurred many times. The antigen it binds to is not known. Base qualities are not provided; no much larger clone lies one nucleotide away. The CDR3, cysteine through phenylalanine, is 14 amino acids long. This entry keeps only the CDR3 DNA: 42 bases, framed from base 1. Trimming takes 0 bases from V and 0 bases from J, and the germline ends sit 7 bases apart. CDR1 SGHRS and CDR2 YFSETQ were looked up in the germline V gene. The sample was blood, either unsorted or a sorted T cell fraction (not recorded which). The source is a male donor with ankylosing spondylitis or in good health (not recorded which). The chain employs TRBV5-1 and TRBJ2-7; no D segment can be confidently identified. The nucleotide sequence reads as follows: TGCGCCAGCAGCTTGGGTATATACTCCTACGAGCAGTACTTC. Its protein product is CASSLGIYSYEQYF. Joined to the reference TRBV5-1 and TRBJ2-7 proteins, this CDR3 gives the full variable domain: KAGVTQTPRYLIKTRGQQVTLSCSPISGHRSVSWYQQTPGQGLQFLFEYFSETQRNKGNFPGRFSGRQFSNSRSEMNVSTLELGDSALYLCASSLGIYSYEQYFGPGTRLTVT.